One T cell receptor (beta chain) is described in this entry. The CDR3 spans 16 residues. Per the original methods: By means of reference gene primer amplification, nucleated cell counts were estimated. Produced via immunoSEQ multiplex PCR; TCRdb's table is partial and in-frame only. V, J and clone size reflect that table, while D and trimming were determined from the DNA. The sample has 200,000 to 250,000 clones; about 88% are singletons. Self-reported history from a screening survey and questionnaire set each donor's cohort. This record belongs to a study of blood T cell repertoires in COVID-19. The receptor was isolated from a woman aged 30 to 39 who had recovered from COVID-19. Sequencing used PBMCs or T cells enriched from blood (not recorded which). The rearrangement joins TRBV21-1 to TRBJ1-6. TRBV21-1 is described as a pseudogene. Here the CDR3 reads CASSKHRRGQNSPLHF. As DNA, the CDR3 is TGTGCCAGCAGCAAACATAGGCGGGGGCAGAATTCACCCCTCCACTTT.